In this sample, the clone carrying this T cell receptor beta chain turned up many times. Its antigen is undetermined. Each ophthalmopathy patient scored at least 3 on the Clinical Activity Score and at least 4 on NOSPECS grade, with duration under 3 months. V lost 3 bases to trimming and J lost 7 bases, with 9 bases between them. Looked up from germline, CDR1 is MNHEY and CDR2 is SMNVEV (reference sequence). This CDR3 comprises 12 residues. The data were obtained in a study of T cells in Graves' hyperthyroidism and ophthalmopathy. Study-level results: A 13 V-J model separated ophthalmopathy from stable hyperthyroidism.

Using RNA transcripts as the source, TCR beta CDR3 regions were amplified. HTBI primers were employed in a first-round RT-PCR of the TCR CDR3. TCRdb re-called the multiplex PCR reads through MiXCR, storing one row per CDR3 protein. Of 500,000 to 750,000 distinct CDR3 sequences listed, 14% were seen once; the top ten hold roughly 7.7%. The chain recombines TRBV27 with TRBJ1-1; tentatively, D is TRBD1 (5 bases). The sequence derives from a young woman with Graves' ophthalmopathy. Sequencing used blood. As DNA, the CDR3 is TGTGCCAGCAGTTTGTGGGGGAGTGAAGCTTTCTTT. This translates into CASSLWGSEAFF.